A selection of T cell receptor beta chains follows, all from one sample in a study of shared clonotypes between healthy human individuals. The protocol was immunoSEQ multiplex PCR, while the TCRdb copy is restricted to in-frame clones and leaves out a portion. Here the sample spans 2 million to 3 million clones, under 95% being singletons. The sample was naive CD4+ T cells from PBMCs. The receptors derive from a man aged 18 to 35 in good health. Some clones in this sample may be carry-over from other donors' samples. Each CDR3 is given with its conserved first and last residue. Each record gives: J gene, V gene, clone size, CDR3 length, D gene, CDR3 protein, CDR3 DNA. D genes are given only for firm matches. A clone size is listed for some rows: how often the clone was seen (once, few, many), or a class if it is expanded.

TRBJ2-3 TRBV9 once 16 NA CASSGTTLNRVDTQYF TGTGCCAGCAGCGGCACGACGTTAAACAGGGTCGATACGCAGTATTTT
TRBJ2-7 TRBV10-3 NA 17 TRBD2 CAISESGLAGGKDEQYF TGTGCCATCAGTGAGTCCGGGCTAGCGGGAGGGAAGGACGAGCAGTACTTC
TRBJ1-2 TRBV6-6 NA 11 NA CASSYGGGYTF TGTGCCAGCAGTTATGGGGGTGGCTACACCTTC
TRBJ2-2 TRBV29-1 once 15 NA CSVGSGISNTGELFF TGCAGCGTTGGAAGCGGAATTTCGAACACCGGGGAGCTGTTTTTT
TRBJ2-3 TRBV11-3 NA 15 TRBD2 CASSPAGGFTDTQYF TGTGCCAGCAGCCCTGCGGGAGGATTCACAGATACGCAGTATTTT
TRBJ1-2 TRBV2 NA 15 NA CASSFSGKTNYGYTF TGTGCCAGCAGTTTCTCCGGCAAAACTAACTATGGCTACACCTTC
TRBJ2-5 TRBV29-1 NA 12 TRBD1 CSDRQGTETQYF TGCAGCGACAGACAGGGTACAGAGACCCAGTACTTC
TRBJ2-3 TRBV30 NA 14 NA CAWSVLGISDTQYF TGTGCCTGGAGTGTACTCGGGATCTCAGATACGCAGTATTTT
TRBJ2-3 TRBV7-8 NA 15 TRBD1 CASSSDRSSTDTQYF TGTGCCAGCAGCTCGGACAGGAGTAGCACAGATACGCAGTATTTT
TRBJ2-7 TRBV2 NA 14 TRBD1 CASRKSGQGHEQYF TGTGCCAGCAGAAAATCGGGACAGGGGCACGAGCAGTACTTC
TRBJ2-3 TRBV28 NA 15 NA CASTPPGSLTDTQYF TGTGCCAGCACCCCACCGGGTAGTTTGACAGATACGCAGTATTTT
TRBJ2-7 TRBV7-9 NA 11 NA CASSFGVEEYF TGTGCCAGCAGCTTCGGGGTCGAGGAGTACTTC
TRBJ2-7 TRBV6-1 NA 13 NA CASSESQPYEQYF TGTGCCAGCAGTGAATCACAGCCCTACGAGCAGTACTTC
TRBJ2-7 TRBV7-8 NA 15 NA CASSFGSRSAYEQYF TGTGCCAGCAGCTTCGGCAGCAGGAGCGCCTACGAGCAGTACTTC
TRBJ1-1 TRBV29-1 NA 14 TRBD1 CSVRTGGGGTEAFF TGCAGCGTCCGGACAGGGGGAGGAGGAACTGAAGCTTTCTTT
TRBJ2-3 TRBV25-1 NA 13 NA CASSSAGTDTQYF TGTGCCAGCAGTAGCGCGGGAACAGATACGCAGTATTTT
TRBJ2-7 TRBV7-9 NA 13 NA CASSRTVSYEQYF TGTGCCAGCAGCAGGACAGTTTCCTACGAGCAGTACTTC
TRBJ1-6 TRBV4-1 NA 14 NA CASSQWDNNSPLHF TGCGCCAGCAGCCAATGGGACAATAATTCACCCCTCCACTTT
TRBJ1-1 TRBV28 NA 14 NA CASSPTGKPLGAFF TGTGCCAGCAGCCCCACCGGGAAGCCTTTGGGAGCTTTCTTT
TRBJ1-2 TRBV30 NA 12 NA CAWGGASGGYTF TGTGCCTGGGGCGGGGCCTCGGGTGGCTACACCTTC
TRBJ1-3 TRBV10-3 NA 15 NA CAISEGTTSGNTIYF TGTGCCATCAGTGAAGGGACGACTTCTGGAAACACCATATATTTT
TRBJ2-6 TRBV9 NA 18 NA CASSVTGGAGSGANVLTF TGTGCCAGCAGCGTAACCGGGGGCGCGGGGTCTGGGGCCAACGTCCTGACTTTC
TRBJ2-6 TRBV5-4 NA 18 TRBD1 CASSDPDRGGSGANVLTF TGTGCCAGCAGCGACCCGGACAGGGGAGGATCTGGGGCCAACGTCCTGACTTTC
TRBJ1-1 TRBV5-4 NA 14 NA CASSLEDGDTEAFF TGTGCCAGCAGCTTGGAGGACGGGGACACTGAAGCTTTCTTT
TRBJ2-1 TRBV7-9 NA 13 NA CASSFLAQNEQFF TGTGCCAGCAGCTTTTTAGCGCAGAATGAGCAGTTCTTC
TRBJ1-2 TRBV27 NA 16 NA CASSYSRAVVNYGYTF TGTGCCAGCAGTTACTCCCGTGCCGTCGTAAACTATGGCTACACCTTC
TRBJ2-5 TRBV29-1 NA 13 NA CSVEMGGGETQYF TGCAGCGTTGAGATGGGAGGGGGCGAGACCCAGTACTTC
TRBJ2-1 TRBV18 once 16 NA CASSPVADTSYNEQFF TGTGCCAGCTCACCAGTCGCGGATACTTCCTACAATGAGCAGTTCTTC
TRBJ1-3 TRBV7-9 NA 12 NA CASSLGVNTIYF TGTGCCAGCAGCTTAGGGGTAAACACCATATATTTT
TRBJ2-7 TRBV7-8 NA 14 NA CATARARRNYEQYF TGTGCCACAGCTCGTGCCCGGCGAAACTACGAGCAGTACTTC
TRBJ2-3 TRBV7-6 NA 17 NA CASSLAMNSHSTDTQYF TGTGCCAGCAGCTTAGCGATGAATAGCCATAGCACAGATACGCAGTATTTT
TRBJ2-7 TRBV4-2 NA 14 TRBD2 CASSRGTSGYEQYF TGTGCCAGCAGCCGAGGGACTAGCGGCTACGAGCAGTACTTC
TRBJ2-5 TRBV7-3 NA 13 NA CASSTPNQGTQYF TGTGCCAGCAGCACCCCCAACCAGGGGACCCAGTACTTC
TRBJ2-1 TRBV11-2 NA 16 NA CASSLEGDPLYNEQFF TGTGCCAGCAGCTTAGAGGGGGACCCGCTGTACAATGAGCAGTTCTTC
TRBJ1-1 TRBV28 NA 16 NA CASSLSAGGVWTEAFF TGTGCCAGCAGTTTATCGGCAGGCGGGGTGTGGACTGAAGCTTTCTTT
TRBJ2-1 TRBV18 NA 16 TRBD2 CASSPAGVSSYNEQFF TGTGCCAGCTCACCGGCGGGAGTAAGCTCCTACAATGAGCAGTTCTTC
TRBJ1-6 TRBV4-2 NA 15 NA CASRQIPGVNSPLHF TGTGCCAGCAGGCAAATTCCGGGCGTTAATTCACCCCTCCACTTT
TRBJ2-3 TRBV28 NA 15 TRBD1 CASSLAGQGMNTQYF TGTGCCAGCAGTTTAGCTGGACAGGGAATGAATACGCAGTATTTT
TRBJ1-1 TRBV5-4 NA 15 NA CAGSLPRDGNTEAFF TGTGCCGGCAGCTTGCCCAGGGACGGGAACACTGAAGCTTTCTTT
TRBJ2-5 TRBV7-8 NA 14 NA CASRVLLGIQTQYF TGTGCCAGCAGGGTCTTGCTAGGGATACAGACCCAGTACTTC
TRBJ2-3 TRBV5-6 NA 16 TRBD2 CASSLALAGVTDTQYF TGTGCCAGCAGCTTGGCCCTAGCGGGAGTCACAGATACGCAGTATTTT
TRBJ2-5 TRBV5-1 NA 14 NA CASSLAWAEETQYF TGCGCCAGCAGCTTGGCCTGGGCTGAAGAGACCCAGTACTTC
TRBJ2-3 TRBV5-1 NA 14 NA CASSMGDSTDTQYF TGCGCCAGCAGCATGGGAGACTCTACAGATACGCAGTATTTT
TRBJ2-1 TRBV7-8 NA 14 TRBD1 CASSLGQGLGEQFF TGTGCCAGCAGTCTCGGACAGGGTTTAGGTGAGCAGTTCTTC
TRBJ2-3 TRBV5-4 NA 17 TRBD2 CASSEGRTSGIGDTQYF TGTGCCAGCAGCGAGGGACGGACTAGCGGGATCGGAGATACGCAGTATTTT
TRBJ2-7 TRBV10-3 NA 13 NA CAISVGGAYEQYF TGTGCCATCAGTGTGGGGGGAGCCTACGAGCAGTACTTC
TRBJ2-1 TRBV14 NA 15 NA CASSEVRGRYNEQFF TGTGCCAGCAGCGAGGTCAGGGGGAGGTACAATGAGCAGTTCTTC
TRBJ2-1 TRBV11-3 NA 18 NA CASSLGVRPGLDDNEQFF TGTGCCAGCAGCTTAGGGGTCCGTCCGGGGCTGGACGACAATGAGCAGTTCTTC
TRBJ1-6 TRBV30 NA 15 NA CAWSTGISYNSPLHF TGTGCCTGGAGTACAGGGATTTCCTATAATTCACCCCTCCACTTT
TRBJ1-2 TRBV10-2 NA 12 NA CASSESWGGYTF TGCGCCAGCAGTGAGTCGTGGGGTGGCTACACCTTC
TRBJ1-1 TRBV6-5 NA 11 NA CASSTWGEAFF TGTGCCAGCAGTACCTGGGGGGAAGCTTTCTTT